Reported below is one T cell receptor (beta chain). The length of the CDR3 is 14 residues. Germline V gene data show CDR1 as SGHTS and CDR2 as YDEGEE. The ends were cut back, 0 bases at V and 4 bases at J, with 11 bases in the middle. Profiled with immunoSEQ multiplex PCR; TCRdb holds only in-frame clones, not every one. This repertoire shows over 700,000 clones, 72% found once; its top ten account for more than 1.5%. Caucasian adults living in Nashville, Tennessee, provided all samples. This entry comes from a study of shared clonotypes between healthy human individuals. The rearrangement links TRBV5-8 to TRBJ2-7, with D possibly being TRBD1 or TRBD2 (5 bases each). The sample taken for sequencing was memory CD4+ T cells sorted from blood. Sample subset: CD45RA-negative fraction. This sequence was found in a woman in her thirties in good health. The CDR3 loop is CASSLATGPYEQYF. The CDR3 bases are TGTGCCAGCAGCTTGGCCACGGGGCCGTACGAGCAGTACTTC.